This paragraph reports one T cell receptor (beta chain). Its specificity is unknown. This table comes from immunoSEQ multiplex PCR, and its TCRdb copy is limited to in-frame clones, with some not included. This table has 65,000 to 85,000 clones, 85% to 95% appearing once. The sample belongs to a study of T cell responses to AZD1222 COVID-19 vaccine. Study information: Pooled in the analysis were second doses at about 4 or about 12 weeks. Study results and limitations: Two doses of AZD1222 preceded a rise in Spike-specific TCR breadth and depth. Reportedly, nearly half of unique spike TCRs recognized epitopes outside B.1.351/B.1.1.7 mutations. Clonal diversity was possibly underestimated; the donors were predominantly white British and more often female.

Looked up from germline, CDR1 is WNHNN and CDR2 is SYGVQD (reference sequence). The CDR3 contains 15 residues. The ends were cut back, 4 bases at V and 2 bases at J, with 12 bases in the middle. This TCR came from an adult in good health. The chain recombines TRBV10-1 with TRBJ1-3, with unresolved D. Material: peripheral blood, obtained on day 0 of AZD1222 vaccination. The CDR3 is CASSADLNPGNTIYF. CDR3 DNA: TGCGCCAGCAGTGCTGACTTAAACCCTGGAAACACCATATATTTT.